This T cell receptor beta chain was identified in a study of T cells in Graves' hyperthyroidism and ophthalmopathy. The CDR3 covers 15 residues. V lost 2 bases to trimming and J lost 5 bases, with 16 bases between them. The germline CDR1 and CDR2 sequences are SGHDT and YYEEEE. What was amplified from RNA transcripts were TCR beta CDR3 regions. The study used the HTBI primer set for a first-round RT-PCR of the TCR CDR3. MiXCR was run by TCRdb on the multiplex PCR reads, yielding one entry per CDR3 protein. There are approximately 530,000 distinct CDR3 sequences in the sample; approximately 15% occur only once, and 15% to 20% lies in the top ten. This clonotype appeared many times.

The source of this sequence is a woman younger than 30 with Graves' hyperthyroidism. V is TRBV5-6 and J is TRBJ1-1, with D hard to call. The sequenced sample was blood. The CDR3, as DNA: TGTGCCAGCAGCTTACCAGCAACGGGGTGGACTGAAGCTTTCTTT. Its translation: CASSLPATGWTEAFF.